The 10 T cell receptor beta chains given below trace back to one sample, sequenced in a study of OX40 agonist ivuxolimab in advanced cancers. The assay was immunoSEQ multiplex PCR, and TCRdb's table has in-frame clones only and misses some. The sample shows nearly 80,000 clones, 70% to 85% of them seen only once. Sequencing used CD4+ or CD8+ T cells sorted from blood, obtained in a trial of the OX40 agonist ivuxolimab. These receptors all come from an adult with an advanced solid tumor such as melanoma, head and neck, liver or kidney cancer.

The sample holds a few counts of this clone. This chain connects TRBV7-2 to TRBJ2-7, with TRBD2 identical over 7 bases. V lost 6 bases and J lost 5; bases outside the gene matches: 10. The germline gives CDR1 SGHTA, CDR2 FQGNSA. The CDR3 has 14 amino acids. CDR3 region: CASRPGLGGNEQYF. The DNA of the CDR3 is TGTGCCAGCAGACCTGGACTAGGTGGCAACGAGCAGTACTTC. The full variable domain, rest sourced from reference TRBV7-2 and TRBJ2-7, is GAGVSQSPSNKVTEKGKDVELRCDPISGHTALYWYRQSLGQGLEFLIYFQGNSAPDKSGLPSDRFSAERTGGSVSTLTIQRTQQEDSAVYLCASRPGLGGNEQYFGPGTRLTVT.

The chain is built from TRBV19 and TRBJ1-6; D is ambiguous. V lost 5 bases, J lost 7 bases, and 18 bases lay in between. Per germline, CDR1 LNHDA and CDR2 SQIVND (reference sequence). The CDR3 is 16 residues long. The CDR3 nucleotides are TGTGCCAGTAGTTCTCTGGTTGCCCAGAAGAATTCACCCCTCCACTTT. Translating it yields CASSSLVAQKNSPLHF. The full variable domain, its missing parts supplied by reference TRBV19 and TRBJ1-6, is DGGITQSPKYLFRKEGQNVTLSCEQNLNHDAMYWYRQDPGQGLRLIYYSQIVNDFQKGDIAEGYSVSREKKESFPLTVTSAQKNPTAFYLCASSSLVAQKNSPLHFGNGTRLTVT.

This chain links TRBV7-2 with TRBJ2-3; D remains ambiguous. The CDR3 has 13 residues. From germline, CDR1 is SGHTA and CDR2 FQGNSA. V was shortened by 4 bases and J by 8 bases, with 13 bases between the two germline ends. The CDR3 nucleotides read TGTGCCAGCAGCTCGAACCCATTCGGTACGCAGTATTTT. Translation gives CASSSNPFGTQYF.

The J gene is TRBJ2-5, the V gene TRBV7-9; D is unresolved. CDR3 length: 13 residues. V gave up 11 bases and J gave up 2 bases, with 15 bases separating them. The germline CDR1 and CDR2 sequences are SEHNR and FQNEAQ (reference sequence). DNA for the CDR3: TGTGCCGTAGAGGCCACGGGTCAAGAGACCCAGTACTTC. Its translation is CAVEATGQETQYF.

CDR3: CASSLPAGTSGRAKNIQYF. The DNA for the CDR3 is TGTGCCAGCAGTCTACCCGCCGGGACTAGCGGGAGGGCGAAAAACATTCAGTACTTC. V is TRBV28 and J is TRBJ2-4; 16 bases line up with TRBD2. The germline V gene encodes CDR1 MDHEN and CDR2 SYDVKM. Trimming at V came to 5 bases and at J to 4 bases, leaving 11 bases not matched to a gene. This CDR3 contains 19 residues. The full variable domain, rest sourced from reference TRBV28 and TRBJ2-4, is DVKVTQSSRYLVKRTGEKVFLECVQDMDHENMFWYRQDPGLGLRLIYFSYDVKMKEKGDIPEGYSVSREKKERFSLILESASTNQTSMYLCASSLPAGTSGRAKNIQYFGAGTRLSVL.

This chain joins TRBV11-3 and TRBJ2-1; 10 nucleotides line up with TRBD1. The CDR3 extends over 14 amino acids. Looked up from germline, CDR1 is SGHNT and CDR2 is YENEEA. The trim removed 5 bases at V and 4 bases at J, leaving 2 bases unmatched. The CDR3 reads CASSEGQGYNEQFF. CDR3 in DNA: TGTGCCAGCAGCGAGGGACAGGGGTACAATGAGCAGTTCTTC.

The V and J genes are TRBV7-8 and TRBJ2-5; D is perhaps TRBD2 (5 bases). Trimming took 1 base from V and 4 from J, leaving 13 bases between them. The CDR3 contains 15 residues. Germline values: CDR1 SGHVS, CDR2 FQNEAQ. As DNA, the CDR3 is TGTGCCAGCAGCTTAGTACCGGGCGAGGGAGAGACCCAGTACTTC. Its protein product is CASSLVPGEGETQYF. The variable domain in full, with the rest retrieved from reference TRBV7-8 and TRBJ2-5, is GAGVSQSPRYKVAKRGQDVALRCDPISGHVSLFWYQQALGQGPEFLTYFQNEAQLDKSGLPSDRFFAERPEGSVSTLKIQRTQQEDSAVYLCASSLVPGEGETQYFGPGTRLLVL.

The chain has TRBV5-1 and TRBJ2-1; no clear D gene. Germline CDR1 and CDR2: SGHRS and YFSETQ. The CDR3 runs 13 residues. The V end was cut by 0 bases, the J end by 5 bases, with 6 bases between. For the CDR3, the DNA is TGCGCCAGCAGCTTGGGGGTCGACAATGAGCAGTTCTTC. Translated: CASSLGVDNEQFF.

The V call is TRBV28, the J call TRBJ1-5, with no clear D. The CDR3 totals 16 residues. Germline assignment: CDR1 MDHEN and CDR2 SYDVKM. V was clipped by 10 bases and J by 3 bases, with 22 bases between them. CDR3 loop: CATFSGIEVINQPQHF. CDR3 bases: TGTGCCACCTTCTCAGGCATCGAGGTTATCAATCAGCCCCAGCATTTT.

The chain couples TRBV19 to TRBJ2-7; the match to TRBD2 covers 7 bases. The CDR3 is made up of 13 amino acids. Germline CDR1 and CDR2: LNHDA and SQIVND (reference sequence). J lost 1 base, V lost 6 bases, and 3 bases had no gene match. The CDR3 sequence: CASRGGESYEQYF. In nucleotides, the CDR3 is TGTGCCAGTAGGGGGGGGGAATCCTACGAGCAGTACTTC. Supplemented by reference TRBV19 and TRBJ2-7, the full variable domain reads DGGITQSPKYLFRKEGQNVTLSCEQNLNHDAMYWYRQDPGQGLRLIYYSQIVNDFQKGDIAEGYSVSREKKESFPLTVTSAQKNPTAFYLCASRGGESYEQYFGPGTRLTVT.